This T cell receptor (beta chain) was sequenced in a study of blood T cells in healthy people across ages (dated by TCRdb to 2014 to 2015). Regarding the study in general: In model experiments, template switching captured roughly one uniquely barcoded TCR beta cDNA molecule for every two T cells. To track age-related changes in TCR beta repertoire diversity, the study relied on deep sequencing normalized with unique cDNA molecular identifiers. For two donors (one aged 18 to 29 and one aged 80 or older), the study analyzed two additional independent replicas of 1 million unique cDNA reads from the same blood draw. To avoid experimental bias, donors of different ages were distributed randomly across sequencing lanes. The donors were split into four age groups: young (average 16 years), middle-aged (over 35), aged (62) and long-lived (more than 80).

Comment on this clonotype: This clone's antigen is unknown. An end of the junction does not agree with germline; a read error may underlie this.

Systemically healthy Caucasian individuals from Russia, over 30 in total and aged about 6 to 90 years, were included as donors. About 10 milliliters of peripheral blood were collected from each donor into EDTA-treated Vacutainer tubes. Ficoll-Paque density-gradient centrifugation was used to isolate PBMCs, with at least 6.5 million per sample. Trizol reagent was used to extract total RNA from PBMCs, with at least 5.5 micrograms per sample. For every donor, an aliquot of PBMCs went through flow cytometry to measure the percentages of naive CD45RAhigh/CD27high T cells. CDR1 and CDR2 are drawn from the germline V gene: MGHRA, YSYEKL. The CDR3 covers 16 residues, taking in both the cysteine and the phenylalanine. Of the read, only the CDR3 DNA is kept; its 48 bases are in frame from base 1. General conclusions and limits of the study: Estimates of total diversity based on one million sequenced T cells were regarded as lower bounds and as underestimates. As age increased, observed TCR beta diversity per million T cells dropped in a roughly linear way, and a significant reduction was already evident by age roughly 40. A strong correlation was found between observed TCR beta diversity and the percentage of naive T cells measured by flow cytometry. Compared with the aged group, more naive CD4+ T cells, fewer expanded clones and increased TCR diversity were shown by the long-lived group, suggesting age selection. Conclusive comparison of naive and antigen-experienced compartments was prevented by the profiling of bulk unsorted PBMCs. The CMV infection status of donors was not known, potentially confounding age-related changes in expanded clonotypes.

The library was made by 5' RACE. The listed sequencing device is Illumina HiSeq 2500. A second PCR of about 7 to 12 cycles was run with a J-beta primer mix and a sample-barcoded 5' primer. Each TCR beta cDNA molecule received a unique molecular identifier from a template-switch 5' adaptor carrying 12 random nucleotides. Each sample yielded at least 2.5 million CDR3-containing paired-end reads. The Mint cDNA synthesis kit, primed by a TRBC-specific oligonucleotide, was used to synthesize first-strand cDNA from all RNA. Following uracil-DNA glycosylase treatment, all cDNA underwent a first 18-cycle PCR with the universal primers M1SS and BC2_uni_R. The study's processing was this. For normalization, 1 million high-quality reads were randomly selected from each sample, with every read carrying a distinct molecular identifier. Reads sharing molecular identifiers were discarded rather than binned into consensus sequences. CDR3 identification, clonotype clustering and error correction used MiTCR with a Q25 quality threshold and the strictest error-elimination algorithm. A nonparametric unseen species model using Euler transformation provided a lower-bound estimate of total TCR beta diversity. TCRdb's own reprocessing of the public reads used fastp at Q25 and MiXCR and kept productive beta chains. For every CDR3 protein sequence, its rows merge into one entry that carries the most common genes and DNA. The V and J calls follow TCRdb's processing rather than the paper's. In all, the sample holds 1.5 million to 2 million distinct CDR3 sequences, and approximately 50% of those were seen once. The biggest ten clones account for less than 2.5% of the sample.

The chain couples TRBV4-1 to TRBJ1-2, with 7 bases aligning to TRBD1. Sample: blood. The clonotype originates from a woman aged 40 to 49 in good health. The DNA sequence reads TGCGCCAGCAGCCCCACACCGGGACAGACTAACTATGGCTGCACCTTC. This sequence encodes CASSPTPGQTNYGCTF.